This T cell receptor beta chain is from a study of CXCR3-negative and CXCR3-positive naive CD8 T cells. Notes on the study in general: Memory CD8+ cells had much lower diversity, and both naive subsets had comparably high diversity. Naive CXCR3-positive and CXCR3-negative cells shared TRBV-TRBJ usage; memory cells diverged.

Comments on this clonotype: Its specificity is not known.

There are 15 residues in the CDR3. Germline loops: CDR1 LNHNV, CDR2 YYDKDF (reference sequence). cDNA libraries for TRB were generated by 5' RACE incorporating UMI labels. From its re-call of the 5' RACE reads, TCRdb lists each CDR3 protein once, without DNA. The sample's table shows about 57,000 distinct CDR3 sequences. The source is a human donor in good health. Some clones in this sample may be carry-over from other donors' samples. Specimen: memory CD8+ T cells from blood. V gene TRBV15 combines with J gene TRBJ1-5; TCRdb gives TRBD1 as the D gene, but with no DNA this cannot be confirmed. The CDR3 loop is CATSSRDRNNQPQHF.